This TCR beta chain was identified during a study of radiotherapy plus CTLA-4 blockade in lung cancer. On the study more broadly: Disease control was seen in approximately 29% of patients, objective responses in around 20%.

Study findings and constraints: Some TCR clones had been derived from tumors. These clones expanded in peripheral blood after radiotherapy plus ipilimumab. Per reports, early blood T cell clone dynamics, plus interferon-beta, forecast response most strongly.

Focal radiation plus CTLA-4 blockade with ipilimumab was administered to patients who had chemo-refractory metastatic non-small-cell lung cancer. Only in-frame clones appear in the TCRdb table, and some are missing; sequencing was by immunoSEQ multiplex PCR. The table has over 75,000 clones, around 82% seen once. Concerning this clone itself: Its antigen is undetermined.

This receptor was obtained from a human donor with non-small cell lung cancer who had stable disease on radiotherapy plus ipilimumab. The sample here was peripheral blood, taken from a patient treated with radiotherapy plus ipilimumab.

CDR3 nucleotide sequence: TGTGCCAGCAGCACGAGCCCCTACGAGCAGTACTTC. Protein product: CASSTSPYEQYF. The chain couples TRBV13 to TRBJ2-7; no firm D call. Trimming shortened V by 5 bases and J by 2 bases, and 7 bases separated the two germline ends. The CDR3 is 12 residues long. Germline V gene data show CDR1 as PRHDT and CDR2 as FYEKMQ (reference sequence).